The 11 T cell receptor beta chains listed next were all sequenced from one sample in a study of shared clonotypes between healthy human individuals. Sequencing used immunoSEQ multiplex PCR; TCRdb keeps in-frame clones, though not all of them. The sample holds about 1.5 million clones; 98% are singletons and the top ten take roughly 0.42%. Sequenced: naive CD4+ T cells sorted from blood. Subset denoted: CD45RA+ positively selected. The receptor set was obtained from a man between 25 and 39 years old in good health.

Details on this clone: Other DNA sequences within the sample encode an identical CDR3. This sequence joins TRBV7-6 and TRBJ1-4, with 8 bases matching TRBD1. The CDR3 spans 16 residues. With 4 bases clipped from V and 5 bases from J, the junction kept 9 bases outside the gene matches. Germline V lookup: CDR1 SGHVS, CDR2 FNYEAQ. In nucleotides, the CDR3 is TGTGCCAGCAGCTACCGCCGACAGGGGACCAATGAAAAACTGTTTTTT. This codes for CASSYRRQGTNEKLFF.

In this sample, this clone turned up once. This chain joins TRBV19 and TRBJ2-1; 10 positions agree with TRBD2. V dropped 5 bases and J dropped 9; count of bases not matched to a gene: 13. The CDR3 totals 16 residues. The germline V gene encodes CDR1 LNHDA and CDR2 SQIVND (reference sequence). The CDR3 DNA follows: TGTGCCAGTAGTTCGCTACGGCTAGCGGGAGTGACTGAGCAGTTCTTC. This sequence encodes CASSSLRLAGVTEQFF.

The chain couples TRBV5-6 to TRBJ2-3, with 14 nucleotides matching TRBD2. J was trimmed by 4 bases and V by 6 bases; bases with no gene match: 13. The germline V gene has CDR1 SGHDT and CDR2 YYEEEE. The CDR3 contains 18 residues. CDR3 nucleotide sequence: TGTGCCAGCAACCCACCGGGACTAGCGGGAGTCGTCCCAGATACGCAGTATTTT. This gives the protein CASNPPGLAGVVPDTQYF.

V gene TRBV18 combines with J gene TRBJ2-3, with 9 nucleotides matching TRBD2. In germline, CDR1 is KGHSH, CDR2 LQKENI. Losses at the gene ends were 6 bases for V and 2 bases for J; bases not matched to a gene: 15. The CDR3 is 18 residues long. In nucleotides, the CDR3 is TGTGCCAGCTCCCCCTCGAGTAGGACTAGCGAAACCACAGATACGCAGTATTTT. Translating it yields CASSPSSRTSETTDTQYF. Using reference TRBV18 and TRBJ2-3 for the parts outside the CDR3, the full variable domain is NAGVMQNPRHLVRRRGQEARLRCSPMKGHSHVYWYRQLPEEGLKFMVYLQKENIIDESGMPKERFSAEFPKEGPSILRIQQVVRGDSAAYFCASSPSSRTSETTDTQYFGPGTRLTVL.

Here the CDR3 DNA reads TGTGCCAGCAGCTTGGGGACAGTGTATGGCTACACCTTC. Translating it yields CASSLGTVYGYTF. J is TRBJ1-2 and V is TRBV7-2; 7 nucleotides line up with TRBD1. Trimming at V came to 3 bases and at J to 5 bases, leaving 3 bases not matched to a gene. Germline V gene data show CDR1 as SGHTA and CDR2 as FQGNSA. This CDR3 has 13 residues.

This clone was picked up one time. The chain links TRBV9 to TRBJ2-5, with 8 bases fitting TRBD1. The CDR3 loop spans 14 amino acids. V gave up 4 bases and J gave up 5 bases; unmatched junction bases: 7. The V gene's germline CDR1 is SGDLS and CDR2 YYNGEE. CDR3 protein: CASSPQGAGETQYF. The CDR3 DNA reads as TGTGCCAGCAGCCCCCAGGGGGCGGGGGAGACCCAGTACTTC.

The rearrangement joins TRBV9 to TRBJ2-1, with D perhaps matching TRBD1 or TRBD2 (6 bases each). The CDR3 has 15 residues. Trimming pared 4 bases from V and 7 bases from J, leaving 18 bases between. Germline V CDR1 and CDR2: SGDLS, YYNGEE. The CDR3 DNA reads as TGTGCCAGCAGCATCGAGGGGGGAGGCCTTAATGAGCAGTTCTTC. This sequence encodes CASSIEGGGLNEQFF.

The chain links TRBV10-3 to TRBJ2-7, with 9 positions matching TRBD1. The V segment lost 6 bases and the J segment 6 bases; nucleotides outside the gene matches: 9. The CDR3 covers 14 residues. Per germline, CDR1 ENHRY and CDR2 SYGVKD. In DNA form, the CDR3 reads TGTGCCATCAGGGGACAGGGAGGCAATCGCGAGCAGTACTTC. Residues: CAIRGQGGNREQYF.

The chain is built from TRBV11-2 and TRBJ2-1, with D maybe TRBD2 (6 bases). The V gene's germline CDR1 is SGHAT and CDR2 FQNNGV. Trimming removed 3 bases from V and 10 bases from J, with 22 bases in between. CDR3 size: 16 residues. CDR3 nucleotides: TGTGCCAGCAGCTTGTGGGCAGGAGCCTTTGGGGGGGAGCAGTTCTTC. Its translation: CASSLWAGAFGGEQFF.

The chain links TRBV5-4 to TRBJ1-3, with a possible D match to TRBD1 (6 bases). Trimming left V 5 bases short and J 8 bases short, with 11 bases between. The CDR3 runs 12 residues. CDR1 SGHNT and CDR2 YYREEE come from the germline V gene (reference sequence). The DNA of the CDR3 is TGTGCCAGCAGATCTGAGGGGGACACCATATATTTT. Residues: CASRSEGDTIYF.

The chain has TRBV2 and TRBJ1-3; tentatively, D is TRBD1 (5 bases). Trimming took 7 bases from V and 0 from J, leaving 16 bases between them. This CDR3 has 16 amino acids. The V gene's germline CDR1 is SNHLY and CDR2 FYNNEI. Here the CDR3 DNA reads TGTGCCAGCAACCGAGGAGGGGCGAGCTCTGGAAACACCATATATTTT. This codes for CASNRGGASSGNTIYF.